This T cell receptor beta chain was identified in a study of OX40 agonist ivuxolimab in advanced cancers. Study information: Therapy given before enrollment (anti-PD-1, anti-PD-L1 or anti-CTLA-4) was allowed, and 35% to 45% had some. Patients achieving partial responses numbered three: one hepatocellular carcinoma case and two cutaneous melanoma cases.

Measured with immunoSEQ multiplex PCR; TCRdb has only the in-frame clones, and not every one. The data contain about 80,000 clones, 80% to 90% of them singletons. CDR3 length: 16 residues. V was shortened by 1 base and J by 3 bases, with 13 bases between the two germline ends. Germline V gene lookup returns CDR1 SGHTA and CDR2 FQGTGA. This TCR came from an adult with an advanced solid tumor such as melanoma, head and neck, liver or kidney cancer. Here the sequenced sample was CD4+ or CD8+ T cells sorted from blood, taken in a trial of the OX40 agonist ivuxolimab. V gene TRBV7-3 combines with J gene TRBJ2-1; a weak D match, TRBD2 (6 bases). The CDR3 DNA sequence: TGTGCCAGCAGCTTAATCCCCCAGGGAGGCTACAATGAGCAGTTCTTC. Encoded protein: CASSLIPQGGYNEQFF.